This T cell receptor beta chain is from a study of T-cell reconstitution after alpha-beta-depleted transplantation in children. Findings of the study overall: Reportedly, roughly two months post-transplant, alpha-beta T cells arose from several hundred expanded graft clones. Some patients' high day-60 TCRbeta diversity was traced to surviving recipient T cells and thymic progenitors. When one year had passed after transplant, most T-cell counts and diversity came from newly produced T cells.

In regard to this clonotype: No antigen is known for it.

TCRbeta library construction was performed incorporating unique molecular identifiers. TCRdb ran MiXCR on the PCR reads and lists one entry per CDR3 protein. The top ten clones hold over 25% of a sample with about 400,000 distinct CDR3 sequences, about 16% of them seen once. Trimming took off 8 bases at V and 0 bases at J, with 5 bases between the two ends. In germline, CDR1 is LNHNV, CDR2 YYDKDF (reference sequence). This CDR3 is 12 amino acids long. This TCR came from a boy younger than two who had a stem cell transplant for Wiskott-Aldrich syndrome, so the T cells may come from the graft donor. Sequenced material: PBMCs, mostly from graft donor cells, taken 360 days after TCRalphabeta/CD19-depleted stem cell transplant. The chain links TRBV15 to TRBJ1-5; D gene uncertain. In nucleotides, the CDR3 is TGTGCCACCGGATATAGCAATCAGCCCCAGCATTTT. Residues: CATGYSNQPQHF.